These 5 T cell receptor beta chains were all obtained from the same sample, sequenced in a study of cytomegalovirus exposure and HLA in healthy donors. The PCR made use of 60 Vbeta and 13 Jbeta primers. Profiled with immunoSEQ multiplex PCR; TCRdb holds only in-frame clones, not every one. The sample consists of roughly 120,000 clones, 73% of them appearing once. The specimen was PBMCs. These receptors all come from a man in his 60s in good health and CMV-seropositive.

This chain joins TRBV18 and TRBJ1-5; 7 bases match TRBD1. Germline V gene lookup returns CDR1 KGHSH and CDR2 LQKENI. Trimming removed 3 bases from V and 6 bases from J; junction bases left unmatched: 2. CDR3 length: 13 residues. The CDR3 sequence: CASSPDRSQPQHF. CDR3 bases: TGTGCCAGCTCACCGGACAGGAGTCAGCCCCAGCATTTT.

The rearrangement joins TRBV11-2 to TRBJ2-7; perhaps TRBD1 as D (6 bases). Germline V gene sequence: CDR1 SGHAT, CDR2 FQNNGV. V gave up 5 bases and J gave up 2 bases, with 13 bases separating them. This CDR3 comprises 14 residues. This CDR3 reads CASSPDSWAYEQYF. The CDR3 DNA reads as TGTGCCAGCAGCCCGGACAGTTGGGCCTACGAGCAGTACTTC. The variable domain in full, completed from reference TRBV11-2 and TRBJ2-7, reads EAGVAQSPRYKIIEKRQSVAFWCNPISGHATLYWYQQILGQGPKLLIQFQNNGVVDDSQLPKDRFSAERLKGVDSTLKIQPAKLEDSAVYLCASSPDSWAYEQYFGPGTRLTVT.

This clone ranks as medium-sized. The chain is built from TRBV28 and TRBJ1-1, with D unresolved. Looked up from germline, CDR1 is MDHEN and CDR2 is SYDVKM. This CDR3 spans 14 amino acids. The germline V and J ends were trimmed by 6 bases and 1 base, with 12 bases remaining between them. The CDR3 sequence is CASSNSLGNTEAFF. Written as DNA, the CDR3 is TGTGCCAGCAGCAATTCACTTGGGAACACTGAAGCTTTCTTT. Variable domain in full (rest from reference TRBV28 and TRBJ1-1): DVKVTQSSRYLVKRTGEKVFLECVQDMDHENMFWYRQDPGLGLRLIYFSYDVKMKEKGDIPEGYSVSREKKERFSLILESASTNQTSMYLCASSNSLGNTEAFFGQGTRLTVV.

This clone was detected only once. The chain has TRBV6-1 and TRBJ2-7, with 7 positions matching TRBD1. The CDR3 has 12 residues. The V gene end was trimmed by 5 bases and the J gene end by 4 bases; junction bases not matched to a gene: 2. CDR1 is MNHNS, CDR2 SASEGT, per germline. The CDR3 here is CASSRQGYEQYF. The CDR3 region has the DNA TGTGCCAGCAGTAGACAGGGATACGAGCAGTACTTC.

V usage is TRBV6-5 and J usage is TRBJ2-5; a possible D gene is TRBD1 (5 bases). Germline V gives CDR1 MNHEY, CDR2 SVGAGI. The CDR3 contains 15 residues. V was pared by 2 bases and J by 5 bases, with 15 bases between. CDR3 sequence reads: CASSYNGVKGETQYF. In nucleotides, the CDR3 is TGTGCCAGCAGTTACAATGGGGTCAAGGGGGAGACCCAGTACTTC.